What follows are 27 T cell receptor beta chains derived from one specimen sequenced in a study of CD8 T cells in ankylosing spondylitis. One entry per CDR3 protein results from TCRdb running MiXCR on the 5' RACE reads. The sample carries 100,000 to 150,000 distinct CDR3 sequences, about 6.4% recorded once. Sequencing input: blood, either unsorted or a sorted T cell fraction (not recorded which). The receptors originated from a male donor with ankylosing spondylitis or in good health (not recorded which).

This clonotype has a handful of counts. The CDR3 DNA reads as TGTGCCAGCTCACCTAAGGGGGCTTCGAACACTGAAGCTTTCTTT. It codes for CASSPKGASNTEAFF. The chain employs TRBV18 and TRBJ1-1; 7 bases fit TRBD1. V was clipped by 3 bases and J by 1 base; unmatched bases: 5. Germline CDR1 and CDR2: KGHSH and LQKENI. The CDR3 has 15 amino acids.

This clonotype was observed many times. The chain joins TRBV5-1 to TRBJ2-7; no reliable D call. Trimming shortened V by 0 bases and J by 2 bases, and 15 bases separated the two germline ends. The CDR3 runs to 16 residues. CDR1 and CDR2 from the germline V gene are SGHRS and YFSETQ. CDR3 residues: CASSLVGSQKAYEQYF. CDR3 sequence (DNA): TGCGCCAGCAGCTTGGTTGGCAGCCAAAAAGCCTACGAGCAGTACTTC.

This clonotype was counted at least ten times. The J gene is TRBJ2-1, the V gene TRBV2; TRBD2 aligns across 8 bases. The ends lost 8 bases at V and 7 bases at J; junction bases unmatched: 13. CDR1 and CDR2 from the germline V gene are SNHLY and FYNNEI. This CDR3 is 15 amino acids long. CDR3 protein: CASQYSGTLGNEQFF. The CDR3 DNA reads as TGTGCCAGCCAATATAGCGGGACCTTAGGGAATGAGCAGTTCTTC.

This clonotype was observed many times. V gene TRBV5-1 combines with J gene TRBJ2-3; tentatively, D is TRBD1 or TRBD2 (5 bases each). CDR1 and CDR2 (germline): SGHRS, YFSETQ. Trimming took off 5 bases at V and 0 bases at J, with 7 bases between the two ends. CDR3 length: 13 amino acids. In nucleotides, the CDR3 is TGCGCCAGCAGTGAGGGGAGCACAGATACGCAGTATTTT. Protein: CASSEGSTDTQYF.

Ten or more counts support this clonotype. V usage is TRBV5-1 and J usage is TRBJ2-1; weak D call: TRBD2 (6 bases). The CDR3 consists of 12 residues. Germline loops: CDR1 SGHRS, CDR2 YFSETQ. The germline V and J ends were trimmed by 4 bases and 9 bases, with 11 bases remaining between them. CDR3 in amino acids: CASSNPSVEQFF. For the CDR3, the DNA is TGCGCCAGCAGCAACCCTAGCGTTGAGCAGTTCTTC.

This clonotype showed up just a few times. The CDR3 region is CASSTPGQPLFNYGYTF. The CDR3 region has the DNA TGTGCCAGCAGTACGCCGGGACAGCCGTTATTTAACTATGGCTACACCTTC. The chain carries TRBV28 and TRBJ1-2, with TRBD1 matching over 7 bases. Germline assignment: CDR1 MDHEN and CDR2 SYDVKM. The CDR3 is 17 residues long. Trimming cost V 5 bases and J 1 base; bases outside gene matches: 13.

The rearrangement uses TRBV12-5 and TRBJ1-2; tentatively, D is TRBD1 (6 bases). Germline V gene data show CDR1 as LGHNT and CDR2 as FRNRAP. V lost 5 bases to trimming and J lost 8 bases, with 12 bases between them. The CDR3 has 12 residues. The CDR3 DNA reads as TGTGCTAGTGGTCCGGCCAGGGGCGGCTACACCTTC. This translates into CASGPARGGYTF.

In its sample, this clonotype was seen many times. The chain carries TRBV7-3 and TRBJ2-1, with 9 nucleotides matching TRBD2. The V and J ends lost 5 bases and 5 bases, in that order; junction bases with no gene match: 7. This CDR3 contains 15 residues. From germline, CDR1 is SGHTA and CDR2 FQGTGA. The CDR3 loop reads CASSPRLAEDNEQFF. CDR3 in DNA: TGTGCCAGCAGCCCCCGACTAGCGGAAGACAATGAGCAGTTCTTC.

The sample holds many counts of this clonotype. The gene calls are TRBV7-3 and TRBJ2-2; 7 bases are shared with TRBD2. The CDR3 is made up of 16 amino acids. Looked up from germline, CDR1 is SGHTA and CDR2 is FQGTGA. The junction had 5 bases not matched to a gene; V was cut back by 2 bases and J by 2 bases. This CDR3 reads CASSLAQRGNTGELFF. In nucleotides, the CDR3 is TGTGCCAGCAGCTTAGCCCAGCGGGGCAACACCGGGGAGCTGTTTTTT.

This clonotype occurred once. Given a much more abundant clone one base away, this may be a read error. The chain has TRBV7-2 and TRBJ2-3; 8 bases match TRBD2. The CDR3 covers 15 residues. Germline V CDR1 and CDR2: SGHTA, FQGNSA. The CDR3 loop is CASSFSGVETDTKYF. CDR3 in DNA: TGTGCCAGCAGCTTTAGCGGGGTGGAGACAGATACGAAGTATTTT.

This clonotype was seen ten or more times. This sequence joins TRBV20-1 and TRBJ1-2; 10 bases are shared with TRBD1. V trimming: 5 bases; J trimming: 2 bases; junction bases outside the gene matches: 2. This CDR3 has 13 residues. CDR1 and CDR2 (germline): DFQATT, SNEGSKA (reference sequence). The CDR3 DNA follows: TGCAGTGCTGGGGGACAGGGGAACTATGGCTACACCTTC. Its protein product is CSAGGQGNYGYTF.

The sample holds many counts of this clonotype. V and J are TRBV20-1 and TRBJ2-3; TRBD2 matches at 12 bases. The CDR3 is 18 residues long. With V trimmed by 6 bases and J by 2 bases, 15 bases remained unmatched. Per germline, CDR1 DFQATT and CDR2 SNEGSKA (reference sequence). The chain's CDR3 is CSARKLAGGQATTDTQYF. The CDR3 DNA is TGCAGTGCCCGAAAGCTAGCGGGAGGGCAGGCTACCACAGATACGCAGTATTTT.

Ten or more counts support this clonotype. V usage is TRBV7-2 and J usage is TRBJ2-2; no firm D call. CDR1 and CDR2 from the germline V gene are SGHTA and FQGNSA. The CDR3 has 16 amino acids. Trimming cost V 2 bases and J 0 bases, with 10 bases left between them. CDR3 DNA: TGTGCCAGCAGCTTACTCCCAGGTTCGAACACCGGGGAGCTGTTTTTT. It yields the protein CASSLLPGSNTGELFF.

This clonotype was counted many times. This chain links TRBV20-1 with TRBJ2-4, with a possible D match to TRBD2 (5 bases). This CDR3 has 12 amino acids. Germline V gene sequence: CDR1 DFQATT, CDR2 SNEGSKA (reference sequence). The CDR3 spells CLTRGAKNIQYF. CDR3 coding DNA: TGCCTTACCCGGGGAGCCAAAAACATTCAGTACTTC.

On this clonotype itself: This sequence may be a read error, since a much larger clone differs from it by one base. The chain joins TRBV3-1 to TRBJ2-7; D is unclear. The CDR3 sequence is 15 residues long. Germline CDR1 LGHDT, CDR2 YNNKEL (reference sequence). The CDR3 spells CASCQVGALGYEQYF. The CDR3 nucleotides are TGTGCCAGCTGCCAAGTGGGCGCCCTAGGGTACGAGCAGTACTTC.

Many counts were recorded for this clonotype. The V call is TRBV6-6, the J call TRBJ2-7; D not resolved. Germline lookup yields CDR1 MNHNY and CDR2 SVGAGI (reference sequence). This CDR3 is 13 amino acids long. V lost 0 bases and J lost 0, with 3 bases in between. CDR3 coding DNA: TGTGCCAGCAGTTACTCAGGCTCCTACGAGCAGTACTTC. Its translation: CASSYSGSYEQYF.

This clonotype was counted many times. V gene TRBV7-3 combines with J gene TRBJ2-3; D is unresolved. V was cut by 2 bases and J by 4 bases, with 10 bases left in between. Germline loops: CDR1 SGHTA, CDR2 FQGTGA. The CDR3 extends over 14 amino acids. CDR3 residues: CASSLGPVPDTQYF. CDR3 DNA: TGTGCCAGCAGCTTAGGGCCGGTTCCAGATACGCAGTATTTT.

The genes are TRBV3-1 and TRBJ2-5; 8 positions match TRBD2. The CDR3 runs to 17 residues. Germline V gene lookup returns CDR1 LGHDT and CDR2 YNNKEL (reference sequence). V lost 11 bases, J lost 5 bases, and 22 bases stayed unmatched. CDR3 sequence reads: CACSRYEPGLEWETQYF. The CDR3 bases are TGTGCCTGCTCCCGATACGAACCGGGACTAGAATGGGAGACCCAGTACTTC.

V is TRBV5-8 and J is TRBJ2-5; TRBD1 might be the D (6 bases). Germline lookup yields CDR1 SGHTS and CDR2 YDEGEE. This CDR3 contains 13 residues. The germline V and J ends were trimmed by 8 bases and 8 bases, with 19 bases remaining between them. The CDR3 protein is CARRHRALYTQYF. The CDR3, as DNA: TGTGCCAGGAGACACAGGGCCCTATACACCCAGTACTTC.

This clonotype occurred many times. The chain recombines TRBV7-9 with TRBJ2-1, with D possibly TRBD1 on 6 matching bases. Trimming took 4 bases from V and 10 from J, leaving 11 bases between them. The CDR3 covers 12 residues. CDR1 SEHNR and CDR2 FQNEAQ come from the germline V gene (reference sequence). CDR3 protein: CASSYRADEQFF. The DNA for the CDR3 is TGTGCCAGCAGCTACAGGGCAGACGAGCAGTTCTTC.

This clonotype was seen many times. The J gene is TRBJ1-2, the V gene TRBV5-1, with D possibly being TRBD1 (6 bases). The CDR3 extends over 18 amino acids. The germline gives CDR1 SGHRS, CDR2 YFSETQ. V was trimmed by 3 bases and J by 4 bases, leaving 25 bases between them. CDR3 bases: TGCGCCAGCAGCTCCTCTAAACTGGACAGACTTCACGGCTATGGCTACACCTTC. Translated: CASSSSKLDRLHGYGYTF.

This clonotype occurred many times. The rearrangement uses TRBV5-1 and TRBJ2-7; TRBD1 aligns across 7 bases. CDR3 size: 13 residues. Per the germline V gene, CDR1 is SGHRS and CDR2 is YFSETQ. J lost 5 bases, V lost 5 bases, and 7 bases had no gene match. In DNA, the CDR3 is TGCGCCAGCAGGGCACAGGGGTTCAACGAGCAGTACTTC. The encoded protein is CASRAQGFNEQYF.

This clonotype was recorded many times. The chain joins TRBV12-3 or TRBV12-4 to TRBJ2-7; 9 nucleotides match TRBD1. The CDR3 is 15 residues long. The trim removed 2 bases at V and 4 bases at J, leaving 6 bases unmatched. Here the CDR3 reads CASSLLTGGSYEQYF. Written as DNA, the CDR3 is TGTGCCAGCAGTTTACTGACAGGGGGTTCGTACGAGCAGTACTTC.

This clonotype has a count of ten or more. The chain employs TRBV7-2 and TRBJ1-1; weak D call: TRBD1 (6 bases). Trimming took off 7 bases at V and 3 bases at J, with 12 bases between the two ends. The CDR3 has 13 residues. Germline V gene data show CDR1 as SGHTA and CDR2 as FQGNSA. DNA of the CDR3: TGTGCCAGCAAGGGCTACAGGGACACTGAAGCTTTCTTT. Translation: CASKGYRDTEAFF.

This clonotype was observed many times. The chain carries TRBV6-2 or TRBV6-3 and TRBJ2-1, with TRBD2 identical over 10 bases. Germline V CDR1 and CDR2: MNHEY, SVGEGT. Germline trimming cut 6 bases from V and 5 bases from J; bases unmatched to any gene: 10. The CDR3 runs to 16 residues. DNA of the CDR3: TGTGCCAGCAGGGCTAGCGGGAGACCACGCCACAATGAGCAGTTCTTC. Residues: CASRASGRPRHNEQFF.

This clonotype was counted ten times or more. The chain carries TRBV29-1 and TRBJ1-4, with a tentative D call TRBD1 (6 bases). CDR3 size: 12 residues. Trimming took 3 bases from V and 7 from J, leaving 9 bases between them. Germline CDR1 is SQVTM and CDR2 is ANQGSEA. The CDR3 nucleotides read TGCAGCGTTGATAGGGGGACTGAAAAACTGTTTTTT. It yields the protein CSVDRGTEKLFF.

This clonotype was counted ten times or more. The chain employs TRBV12-3 or TRBV12-4 and TRBJ1-1; no clear D. Trimming took off 2 bases at V and 0 bases at J, with 7 bases between the two ends. The CDR3 contains 14 residues. The CDR3 DNA is TGTGCCAGCAGTTTATCGCGGCTGAACACTGAAGCTTTCTTT. Its translation is CASSLSRLNTEAFF.